This T cell receptor (beta chain) was identified during a study of blood T cell repertoires in COVID-19. Profiled with immunoSEQ multiplex PCR; TCRdb holds only in-frame clones, not every one. The table records fewer than 350,000 clones, approximately 91% of them present only once. In Cohort 3, a recovered donor had either two negative PCRs, clearance, or symptom resolution. Germline V gene sequence: CDR1 MDHEN, CDR2 SYDVKM. The CDR3 is made up of 14 amino acids. The V end lost 1 base, the J end lost 4 bases, and 10 bases lay between the germline ends. The clonotype comes from a woman in her thirties or forties who had recovered from COVID-19. The chain carries TRBV28 and TRBJ1-2; weak D call: TRBD1 (6 bases). The sequenced material came from PBMCs or T cells enriched from blood (not recorded which). The CDR3 DNA sequence: TGTGCCAGCAGTTTATTGGCAGGGGCCTATGGCTACACCTTC. Protein: CASSLLAGAYGYTF.